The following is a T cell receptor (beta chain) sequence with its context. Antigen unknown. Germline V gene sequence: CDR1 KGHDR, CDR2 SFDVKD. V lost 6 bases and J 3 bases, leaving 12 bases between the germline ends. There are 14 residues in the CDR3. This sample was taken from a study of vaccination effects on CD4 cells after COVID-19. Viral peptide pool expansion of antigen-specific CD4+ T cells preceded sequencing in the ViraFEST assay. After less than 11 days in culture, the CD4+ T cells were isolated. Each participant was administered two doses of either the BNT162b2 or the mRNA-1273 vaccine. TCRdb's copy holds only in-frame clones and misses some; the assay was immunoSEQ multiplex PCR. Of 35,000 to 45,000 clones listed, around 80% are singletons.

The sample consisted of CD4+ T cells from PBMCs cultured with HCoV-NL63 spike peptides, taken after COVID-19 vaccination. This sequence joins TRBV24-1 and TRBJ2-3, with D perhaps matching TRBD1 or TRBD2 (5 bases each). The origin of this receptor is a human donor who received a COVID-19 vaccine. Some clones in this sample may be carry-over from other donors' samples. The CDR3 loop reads CATSSEGPTDTQYF. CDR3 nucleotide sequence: TGTGCCACCAGTAGTGAGGGGCCAACAGATACGCAGTATTTT.